Reported below is one T cell receptor (beta chain). As yet, its antigen is unknown. The data were taken from a study of T cells expressing NK-cell markers. Turning to the study itself: The authors sequenced eight donors, of whom seven were HCMV-seropositive and one was seronegative.

Study-wide results and limits: Each of about 6 donors carried dominant NKG2C+ clonotypes accounting for about 1.0-7.0% of CD8+ T cells.

This CDR3 is 13 amino acids long. CDR1 is SQVTM and CDR2 is ANQGSEA in the germline V gene. Each CDR3 protein gets one entry in TCRdb, which reprocessed the 5' RACE reads and gives no DNA. Reported are fewer than 400,000 distinct CDR3 sequences; the ten largest clones contain around 10%. The sequenced sample consisted of blood T cells: a sorted CD56 or NKG2C T cell subset, CD4+ or CD8+ T cells, or bulk PBMC T cells (not recorded which). This chain uses TRBV29-1 with TRBJ2-1; absent DNA, TCRdb's TRBD1 call cannot be checked. The origin of this receptor is a woman aged 45 to 65 in good health. The chain's CDR3 is CSVDRTGTNEQFF.